This TCR beta chain was captured in a study of molecular identifiers for immune sequencing clone quantification (dated by TCRdb to 2017 to 2018). With regard to the full study: For a replicate experiment, RNA from roughly 20,000 or 100,000 naive CD8 T cells was divided into five aliquots, and four of the five aliquots were sequenced. CD8 T cells were used in a methods study to benchmark molecular-identifier clustering-based TCR repertoire sequencing (MIDCIRS) and TCR RNA copy counting.

This clonotype was picked up a small number of times. Its antigen has not been determined. Base-call qualities are not available, and no considerably larger clone is one nucleotide away. Libraries of naive CD8 T cells were built from anywhere between roughly 17,000 and 1,000,000 sorted cells, with 10%, 30% or 50% of the purified RNA used. On a BD FACSAria II, naive CD8 T cells were FACS-sorted as CD8+CD4-CCR7+CD45RA+ and collected into RLT Plus buffer. To test detection sensitivity, Jurkat RNA equivalent to roughly nine TCR copies was spiked into samples of about 19,000-1,000,000 naive CD8 T cells. Enrichment of CD8 T cells was done with RosetteSep CD8+ T Cell Enrichment Cocktail plus Ficoll-Paque, and ACK red cell lysis came afterward. The library was prepared using PCR. Instrument on record: NextSeq 500. Preparation of bulk TCR libraries followed a previously described approach, with the TCR primers listed in Table S5. The Qiagen AllPrep DNA/RNA kit was used to purify total RNA. Before analysis, reads from multiple sequencing runs of the same library were pooled. Per the authors' processing: Reads were retained only if their TCR constant sequence matched exactly, and those retained reads were trimmed to 150 nt and grouped according to their 12-nt molecular barcodes. Reads within each barcode group were sub-clustered using a 15% Levenshtein threshold, and quality-weighted consensus sequences were constructed for each RNA molecule. Non-functional sequences were filtered out, along with any lower-count sequence sitting one edit away from another sequence. Based on a fit of two negative binomial distributions, barcode sub-clusters having less than 20% of the maximum read count were discarded. In-frame beta chains were kept once TCRdb had trimmed the public reads at Q25 with fastp and called clones with MiXCR. When rows share a CDR3 protein, they turn into one entry using the most common DNA and genes. These V and J calls are TCRdb output, not the study's own analysis. The sample records approximately 550,000 distinct CDR3 sequences, around 23% of which are singletons. Around 0.79% of the sample rests with the top ten.

Here is what the overall study found, with its caveats: Even against a background of some 920,000 naive CD8 T cells, spiked-in Jurkat TCR RNA amounting to a single cell's worth was reported to be detectable. When barcode sub-clustering was omitted, TCR diversity was inflated by chimeric consensus sequences, with chimeras reaching as high as 47%. Highly expanded clone sizes could be underestimated if identical TCR molecules share a barcode. Clones above 20 RNA copies held over 99% of molecules in CMV-specific effector cells but under 1% in naive cells. Naive libraries contained spiked-in Jurkat TCR RNA (around eleven copies' worth), which is not part of the donor repertoire. About 3 recovered TCR RNA copies per cell were obtained by modeling, versus roughly 10 by digital PCR, implying a capture efficiency of 25% to 35%.

The material sequenced was naive CD8+ T cells from blood, with Jurkat cell RNA spiked in. This specimen's cell subset or site label, interpreted: FACS-sorted CD8+CD4-CCR7+CD45RA+ naive T cells. The sequence came from a human donor in good health. Some libraries in this study had Jurkat cell RNA spiked in.

The sequenced DNA: TGTGCCAGCAGCTCCCAGTCCGGGACAGACTACAATGAGCAGTTCTTC. It codes for CASSSQSGTDYNEQFF. The chain is assembled from TRBV11-2 and TRBJ2-1; 7 central nucleotides agree with TRBD1. CDR1 and CDR2, looked up from the germline V gene, are SGHAT and FQNNGV. Spanning cysteine to phenylalanine, the CDR3 consists of 16 amino acids. The DNA shown is the 48-base CDR3, in frame from base 1. V and J are trimmed by 4 bases and 3 bases, and the gene matches miss 9 bases of the junction.